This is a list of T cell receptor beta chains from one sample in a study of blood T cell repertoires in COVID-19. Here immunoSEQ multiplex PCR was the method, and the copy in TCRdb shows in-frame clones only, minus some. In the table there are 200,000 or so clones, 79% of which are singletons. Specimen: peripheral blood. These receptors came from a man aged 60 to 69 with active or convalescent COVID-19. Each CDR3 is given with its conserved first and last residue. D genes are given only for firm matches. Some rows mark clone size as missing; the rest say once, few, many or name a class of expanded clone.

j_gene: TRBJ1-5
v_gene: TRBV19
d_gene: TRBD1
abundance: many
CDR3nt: TGTGCCAGTATGGAACAGGGGGGACTTAGCAATCAGCCCCAGCATTTT
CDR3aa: CASMEQGGLSNQPQHF

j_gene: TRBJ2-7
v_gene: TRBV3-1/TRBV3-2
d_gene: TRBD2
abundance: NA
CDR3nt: TGTGCCAGCAGCCAAGGGTCGGGAAGCGGGAGGGAGCAGTACTTC
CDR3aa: CASSQGSGSGREQYF

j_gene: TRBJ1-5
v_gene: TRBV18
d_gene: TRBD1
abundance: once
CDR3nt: TGTGCCAGCTCGCCCACAGGGGACCCCAATCAGCCCCAGCATTTT
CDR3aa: CASSPTGDPNQPQHF

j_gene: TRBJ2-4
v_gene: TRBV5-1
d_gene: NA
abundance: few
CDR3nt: TGCGCCAGCAGCCCCGTACGGGGAAGGTTGAACATTCAGTACTTC
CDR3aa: CASSPVRGRLNIQYF

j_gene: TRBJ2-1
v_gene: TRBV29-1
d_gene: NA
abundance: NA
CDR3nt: TGCAGCGTTGAATGGCCCCGATTAAGTTTTTGGCAGTTCTTC
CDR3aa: CSVEWPRLSFWQFF

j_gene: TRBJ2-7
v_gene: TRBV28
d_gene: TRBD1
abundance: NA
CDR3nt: TGTGCCAGCAGTTCCTCCGGGACAGGGGCGGAGGAGCAGTACTTC
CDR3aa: CASSSSGTGAEEQYF

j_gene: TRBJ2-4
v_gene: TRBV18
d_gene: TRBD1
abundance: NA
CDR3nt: TGTGCCAGCTCACGCTCAAGAGGGGGCCTAGACAAAAACATTCAGTACTTC
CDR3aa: CASSRSRGGLDKNIQYF

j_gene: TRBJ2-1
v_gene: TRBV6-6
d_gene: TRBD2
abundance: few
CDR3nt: TGTGCCAGCAGTTACCGGGGGGGATACAATGAGCAGTTCTTC
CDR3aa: CASSYRGGYNEQFF

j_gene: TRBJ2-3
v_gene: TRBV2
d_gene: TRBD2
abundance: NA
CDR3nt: TGTGCCAGCAGTTCCTGGACTAGCGGGAGGTCCCGGGATACGCAGTATTTT
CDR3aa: CASSSWTSGRSRDTQYF

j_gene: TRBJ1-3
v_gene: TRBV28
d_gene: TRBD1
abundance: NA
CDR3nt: TGTGCCAGCAAGGGGGCCGGGAGCAACACGTACTCTGGAAACACCATATATTTT
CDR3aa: CASKGAGSNTYSGNTIYF

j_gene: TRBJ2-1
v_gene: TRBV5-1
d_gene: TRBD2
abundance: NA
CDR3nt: TGCGCCAGCAGCTACGTACTAGCGGGGGAGCAGTTCTTC
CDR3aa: CASSYVLAGEQFF

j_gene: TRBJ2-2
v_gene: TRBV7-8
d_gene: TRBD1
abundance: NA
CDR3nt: TGTGCCAGCACCAGGGGGCGGGACAGGGGGCACACCGGGGAGCTGTTTTTT
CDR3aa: CASTRGRDRGHTGELFF

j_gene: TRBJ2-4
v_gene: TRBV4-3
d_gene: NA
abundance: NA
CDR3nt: TGCGCCAGCAGCCAAGATTTTTCCCGGGGGAACATTCAGTACTTC
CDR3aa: CASSQDFSRGNIQYF

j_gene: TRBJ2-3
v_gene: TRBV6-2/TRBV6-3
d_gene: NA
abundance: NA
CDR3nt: TGTGCCAGCAGTTTCGAGTCGGAGGTATATACGCAGTATTTT
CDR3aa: CASSFESEVYTQYF

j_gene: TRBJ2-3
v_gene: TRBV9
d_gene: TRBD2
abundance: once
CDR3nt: TGTGCCAGCAGCACTCAAGGGAGACTAGCGGGAACAGATACGCAGTATTTT
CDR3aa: CASSTQGRLAGTDTQYF

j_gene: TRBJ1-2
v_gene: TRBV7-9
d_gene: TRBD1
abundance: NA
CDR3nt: TGTGCCAGCAGCCGAGTACAGGGGGCGTATGGCTACACCTTC
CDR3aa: CASSRVQGAYGYTF

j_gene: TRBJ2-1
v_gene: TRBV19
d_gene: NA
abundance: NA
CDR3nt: TGTGCCAGTAGTATTCAGGGCTCCTACAATGAGCAGTTCTTC
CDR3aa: CASSIQGSYNEQFF

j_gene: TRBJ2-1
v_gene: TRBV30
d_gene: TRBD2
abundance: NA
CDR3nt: TGTGCCTGGAGTGTAAGGAATCCTAGCGGCCTAAATGAGCAGTTCTTC
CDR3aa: CAWSVRNPSGLNEQFF

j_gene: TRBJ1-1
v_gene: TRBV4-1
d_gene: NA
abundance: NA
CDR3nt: TGCGCCAGCAGCCAAGATCCCCTCACTGAAGCTTTCTTT
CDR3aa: CASSQDPLTEAFF

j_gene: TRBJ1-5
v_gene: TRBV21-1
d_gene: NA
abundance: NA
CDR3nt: TGTGCCAGCAGCCAACCTTCGGGACAGGGGGCCGGTTATAGCAATCAGCCCCAGCATTTT
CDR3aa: CASSQPSGQGAGYSNQPQHF

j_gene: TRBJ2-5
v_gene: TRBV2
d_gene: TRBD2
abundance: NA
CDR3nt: TGTGCCAGCAGCCCTAGCGGGAGAGGAGAGACCCAGTACTTC
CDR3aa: CASSPSGRGETQYF

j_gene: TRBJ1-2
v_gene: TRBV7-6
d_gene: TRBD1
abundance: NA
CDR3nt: TGTGCCAGCAGCCGGCGACAGGGGCCCTCCTATGGCTACACCTTC
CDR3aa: CASSRRQGPSYGYTF

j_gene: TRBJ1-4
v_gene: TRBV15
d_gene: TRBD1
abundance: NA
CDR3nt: TGTGCCACCAGGGGACAGACGGTTGGGGAAAAACTGTTTTTT
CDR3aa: CATRGQTVGEKLFF

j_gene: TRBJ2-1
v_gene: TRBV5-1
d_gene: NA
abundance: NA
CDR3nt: TGCGCCAGCAGCTTGGTTGGCGGGACCGCCTACAATGAGCAGTTCTTC
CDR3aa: CASSLVGGTAYNEQFF

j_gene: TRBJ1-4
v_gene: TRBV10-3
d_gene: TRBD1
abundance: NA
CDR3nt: TGTGCCATCAGGGACAGGGTGGGTGAAAAACTGTTTTTT
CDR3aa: CAIRDRVGEKLFF

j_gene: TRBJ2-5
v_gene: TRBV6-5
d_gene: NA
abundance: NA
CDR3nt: TGTGCCAGCAGGCGGACACTCCAAGAGACCCAGTACTTC
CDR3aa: CASRRTLQETQYF

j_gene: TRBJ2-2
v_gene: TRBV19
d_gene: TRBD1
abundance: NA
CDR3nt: TGTGCCAGTAGTATAGATCGTGGGAGGCTCGGGACAGGGGGCGTCGGCACCGGGGAGCTGTTTTTT
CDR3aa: CASSIDRGRLGTGGVGTGELFF

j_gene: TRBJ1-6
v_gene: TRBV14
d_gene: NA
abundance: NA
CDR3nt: TGTGCCAGCAGCGTAATGGAGGGACTTTCACCCCTCCACTTT
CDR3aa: CASSVMEGLSPLHF

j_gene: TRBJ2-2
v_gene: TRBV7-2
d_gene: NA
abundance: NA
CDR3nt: TGTGCCAGCAGCTTAGTCAGCGGGTGGGGCACCGGGGAGCTGTTTTTT
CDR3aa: CASSLVSGWGTGELFF

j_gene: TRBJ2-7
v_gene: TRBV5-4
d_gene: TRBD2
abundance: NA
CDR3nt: TGTGCCAGCAGCCCCGTAGCGGGAGGGACCTACGAGCAGTACTTC
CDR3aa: CASSPVAGGTYEQYF

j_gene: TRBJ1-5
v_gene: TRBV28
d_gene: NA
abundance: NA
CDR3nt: TGTGCCAGTCGGAGGCCACCCCTTTGGGGGGTACAGCCCCAGCATTTT
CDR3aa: CASRRPPLWGVQPQHF

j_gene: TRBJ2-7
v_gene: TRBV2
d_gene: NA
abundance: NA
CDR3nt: TGTGCCAGCAGTGACGGGTTTGGTACCTACGAGCAGTACTTC
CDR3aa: CASSDGFGTYEQYF

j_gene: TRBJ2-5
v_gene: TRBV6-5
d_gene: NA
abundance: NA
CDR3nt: TGTGCCAGCAGCTCCGGGGACTCCCGCCGGACCCAGTACTTC
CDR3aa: CASSSGDSRRTQYF

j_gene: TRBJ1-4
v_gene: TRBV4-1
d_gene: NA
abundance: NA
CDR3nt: TGCGCCAGCAGCCTAGAGAAGACAGACTCTAATGAAAAACTGTTTTTT
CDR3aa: CASSLEKTDSNEKLFF

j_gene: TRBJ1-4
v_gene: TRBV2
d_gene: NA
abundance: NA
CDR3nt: TGTGCCAGCAGCGTAACAGGGATTAATGAAAAACTGTTTTTT
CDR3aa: CASSVTGINEKLFF

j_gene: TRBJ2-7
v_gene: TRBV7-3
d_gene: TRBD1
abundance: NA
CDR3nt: TGTGCCAGCAGCTTGACAGGGGTGTTCTACGAGCAGTACTTC
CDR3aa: CASSLTGVFYEQYF

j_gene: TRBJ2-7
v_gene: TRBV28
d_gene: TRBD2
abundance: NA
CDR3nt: TGTGCCAGCATCGGGACTAGCGGGAAACCCCGGCAGTACTTC
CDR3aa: CASIGTSGKPRQYF

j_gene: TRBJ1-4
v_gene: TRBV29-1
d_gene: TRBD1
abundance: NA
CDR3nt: TGCAGCGTTGGGCTTAAACAGGGGGCGACTAATGAAAAACTGTTTTTT
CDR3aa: CSVGLKQGATNEKLFF

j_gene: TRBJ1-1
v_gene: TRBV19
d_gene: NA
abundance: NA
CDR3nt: TGTGCCAGTAGTCTGGGGGGACTCAACACTGAAGCTTTCTTT
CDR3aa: CASSLGGLNTEAFF

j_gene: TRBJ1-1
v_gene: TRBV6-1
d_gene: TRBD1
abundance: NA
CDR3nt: TGTGCCAGCAGTGAAGAGTGGACAGGGCGCTTGAACACTGAAGCTTTCTTT
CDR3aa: CASSEEWTGRLNTEAFF

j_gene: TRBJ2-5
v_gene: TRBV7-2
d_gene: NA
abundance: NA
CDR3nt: TGTGCCAGCAGCTTACAGGGCCAGGGCGAGACCCAGTACTTC
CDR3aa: CASSLQGQGETQYF

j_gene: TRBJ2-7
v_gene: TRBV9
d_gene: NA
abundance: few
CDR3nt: TGTGCCAGCGCTGTAGGGTCCCTAGCCGGCGAGCAGTACTTC
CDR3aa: CASAVGSLAGEQYF

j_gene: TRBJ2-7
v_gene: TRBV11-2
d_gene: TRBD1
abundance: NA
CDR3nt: TGTGCCAGCAGCGGGACAGCTTACGAGCAGTACTTC
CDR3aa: CASSGTAYEQYF

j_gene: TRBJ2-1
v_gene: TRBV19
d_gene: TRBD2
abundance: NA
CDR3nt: TGTGCCAGTAGTTTCCAGCCGGGACTAGCGGGAGCTGAGCAGTTCTTC
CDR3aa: CASSFQPGLAGAEQFF

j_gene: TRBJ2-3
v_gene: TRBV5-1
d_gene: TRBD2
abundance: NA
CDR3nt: TGCGCCAGCAGCTTTAGCGGGACTAGCACAGATACGCAGTATTTT
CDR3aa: CASSFSGTSTDTQYF

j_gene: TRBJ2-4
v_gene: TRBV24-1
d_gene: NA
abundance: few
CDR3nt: TGTGCCACCCAAACCGACGGGGGCATTCAGTACTTC
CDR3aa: CATQTDGGIQYF

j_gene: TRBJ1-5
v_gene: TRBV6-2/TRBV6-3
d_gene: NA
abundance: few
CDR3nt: TGTGCCAGCAGTTACTCCTCTTTTTGGCCCCAGCATTTT
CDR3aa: CASSYSSFWPQHF

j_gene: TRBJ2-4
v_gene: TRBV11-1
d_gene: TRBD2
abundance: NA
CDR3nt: TGTGCCAGCAGCTCAGGGACTAGCGGGAGGAAAAACATTCAGTACTTC
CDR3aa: CASSSGTSGRKNIQYF

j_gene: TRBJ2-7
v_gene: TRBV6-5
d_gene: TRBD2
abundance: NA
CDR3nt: TGTGCCAGCAGGGACCTAGCGGGGCCCTACGAGCAGTACTTC
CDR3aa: CASRDLAGPYEQYF

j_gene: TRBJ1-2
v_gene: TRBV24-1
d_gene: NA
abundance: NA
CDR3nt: TGTGCCACCAGTGATAGTCGCGCGCAGGGCGTCTATGGCTACACCTTC
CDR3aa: CATSDSRAQGVYGYTF

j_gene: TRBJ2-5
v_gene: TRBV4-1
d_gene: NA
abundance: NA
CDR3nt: TGCGCCAGCAGCCAGGGAGGAGAGACCCAGTACTTC
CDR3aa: CASSQGGETQYF